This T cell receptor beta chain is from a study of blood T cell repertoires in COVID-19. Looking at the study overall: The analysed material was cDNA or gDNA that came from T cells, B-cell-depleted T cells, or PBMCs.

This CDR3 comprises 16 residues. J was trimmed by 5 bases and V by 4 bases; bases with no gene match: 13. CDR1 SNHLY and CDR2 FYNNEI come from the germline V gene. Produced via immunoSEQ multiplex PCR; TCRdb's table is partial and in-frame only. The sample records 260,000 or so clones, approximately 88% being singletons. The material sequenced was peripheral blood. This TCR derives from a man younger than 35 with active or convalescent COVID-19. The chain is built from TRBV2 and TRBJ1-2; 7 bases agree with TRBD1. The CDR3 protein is CASSVEPGQPGYGYTF. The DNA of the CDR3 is TGTGCCAGCAGTGTTGAACCGGGACAGCCCGGGTATGGCTACACCTTC.